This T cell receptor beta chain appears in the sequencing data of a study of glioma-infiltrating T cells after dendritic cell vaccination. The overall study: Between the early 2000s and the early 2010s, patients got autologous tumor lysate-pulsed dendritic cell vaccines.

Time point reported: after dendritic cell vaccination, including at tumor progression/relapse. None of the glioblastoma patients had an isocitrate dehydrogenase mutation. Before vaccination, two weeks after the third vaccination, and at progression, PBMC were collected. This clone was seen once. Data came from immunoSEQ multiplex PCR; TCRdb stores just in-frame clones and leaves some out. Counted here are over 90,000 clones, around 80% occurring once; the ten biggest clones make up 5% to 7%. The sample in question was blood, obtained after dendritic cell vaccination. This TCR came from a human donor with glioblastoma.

The CDR3 DNA reads TGTGCCTGGGGGCCCCCTTGGAGCGGGCCTAACAATGAGCAGTTCTTC. This translates into CAWGPPWSGPNNEQFF. V usage is TRBV30 and J usage is TRBJ2-1, with a possible D match to TRBD2 (6 bases). The V gene's germline CDR1 is GTSNPN and CDR2 SVGIG (reference sequence). With 5 bases removed from V and 5 bases from J, the gap between germline ends came to 22 bases. There are 16 residues in the CDR3.